Listed below are T cell receptor beta chains from one sample, sequenced in a study of shared clonotypes between healthy human individuals. This table comes from immunoSEQ multiplex PCR, and its TCRdb copy is limited to in-frame clones, with some not included. Of approximately 2,000,000 clones in the sample, about nine tenths were seen once. The sequencing input was naive CD4+ T cells from PBMCs. These receptors came from a man between 18 and 35 years old in good health. Some clones in this sample may be carry-over from other donors' samples. Both conserved end residues are part of each CDR3. Each record gives: D gene, V gene, J gene, CDR3 protein, CDR3 DNA. D genes are given only for firm matches.

D gene: .
V gene: TRBV18
J gene: TRBJ2-5
CDR3 protein: CASSPGRQETQYF
CDR3 DNA: TGTGCCAGCTCCCCCGGACGGCAAGAGACCCAGTACTTC

D gene: TRBD1
V gene: TRBV28
J gene: TRBJ1-2
CDR3 protein: CASSLPDRGRGYTF
CDR3 DNA: TGTGCCAGCAGTTTACCCGACAGGGGCCGTGGCTACACCTTC

D gene: .
V gene: TRBV5-1
J gene: TRBJ2-5
CDR3 protein: CASSLDPGSGETQYF
CDR3 DNA: TGCGCCAGCAGCTTGGATCCGGGGTCGGGAGAGACCCAGTACTTC

D gene: TRBD1
V gene: TRBV5-1
J gene: TRBJ1-2
CDR3 protein: CASSLRTGDTPNYGYTF
CDR3 DNA: TGCGCCAGCAGCCTAAGGACAGGGGACACCCCTAACTATGGCTACACCTTC

D gene: TRBD1
V gene: TRBV5-1
J gene: TRBJ1-1
CDR3 protein: CASSLGTENTEAFF
CDR3 DNA: TGCGCCAGCAGCTTAGGGACAGAGAACACTGAAGCTTTCTTT

D gene: .
V gene: TRBV27
J gene: TRBJ1-2
CDR3 protein: CASSPLGGQGGYTF
CDR3 DNA: TGTGCCAGCAGCCCACTTGGGGGCCAGGGTGGCTACACCTTC

D gene: TRBD1
V gene: TRBV28
J gene: TRBJ1-1
CDR3 protein: CASSLSTGQGAEAFF
CDR3 DNA: TGTGCCAGCAGTTTATCAACGGGACAGGGAGCCGAAGCTTTCTTT

D gene: .
V gene: TRBV2
J gene: TRBJ2-4
CDR3 protein: CASSAAGLAYYF
CDR3 DNA: TGTGCCAGCAGCGCCGCTGGGCTAGCGTACTACTTC

D gene: TRBD2
V gene: TRBV4-2
J gene: TRBJ2-1
CDR3 protein: CASSLDGTGTRAHNEQFF
CDR3 DNA: TGTGCCAGCAGCCTGGACGGCACCGGGACTAGAGCGCACAATGAGCAGTTCTTC

D gene: .
V gene: TRBV28
J gene: TRBJ2-7
CDR3 protein: CASGSLTYEQYF
CDR3 DNA: TGTGCCAGCGGGAGTCTTACCTACGAGCAGTACTTC

D gene: TRBD1
V gene: TRBV7-3
J gene: TRBJ1-1
CDR3 protein: CASSGWDRGQVNTEAFF
CDR3 DNA: TGTGCCAGCAGCGGCTGGGACAGGGGGCAGGTGAACACTGAAGCTTTCTTT